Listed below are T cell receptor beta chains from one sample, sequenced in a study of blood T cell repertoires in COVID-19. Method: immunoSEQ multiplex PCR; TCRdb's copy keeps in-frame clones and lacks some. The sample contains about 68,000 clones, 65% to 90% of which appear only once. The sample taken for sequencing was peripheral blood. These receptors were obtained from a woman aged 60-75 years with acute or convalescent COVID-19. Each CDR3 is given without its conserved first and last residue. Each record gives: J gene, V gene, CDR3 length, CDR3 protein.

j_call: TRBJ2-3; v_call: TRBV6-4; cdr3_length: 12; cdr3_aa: ASSPSGGSDTQY
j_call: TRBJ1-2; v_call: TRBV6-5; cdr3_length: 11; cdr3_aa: ASSRTGNYGYT
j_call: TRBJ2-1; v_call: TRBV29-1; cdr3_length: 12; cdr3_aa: SVARTGQDNEQF
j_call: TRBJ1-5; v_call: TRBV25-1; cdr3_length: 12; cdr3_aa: ASAGGTDNQPQH
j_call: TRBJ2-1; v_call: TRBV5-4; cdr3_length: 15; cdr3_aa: ASSLFKGGGPSNEQF
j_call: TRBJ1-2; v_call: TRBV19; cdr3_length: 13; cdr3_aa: ASKPTSGRGVGYT
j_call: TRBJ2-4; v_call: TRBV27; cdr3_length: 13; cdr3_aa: ASSLRVSERNIQY
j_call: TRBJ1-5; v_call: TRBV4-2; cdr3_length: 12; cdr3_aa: ASSQDKGGQPQH
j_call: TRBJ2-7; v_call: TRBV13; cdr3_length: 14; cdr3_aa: ASTGTGTGDSYEQY
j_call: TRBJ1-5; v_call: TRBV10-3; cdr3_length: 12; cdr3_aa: AISEKGGHQPQH
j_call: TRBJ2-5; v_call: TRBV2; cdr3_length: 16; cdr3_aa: ASSELTSGGPQFETQY
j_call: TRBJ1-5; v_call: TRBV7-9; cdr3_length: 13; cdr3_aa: ASSPGQGVGQPQH
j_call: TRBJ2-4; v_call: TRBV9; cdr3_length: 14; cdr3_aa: ASSVAPGRDGNIQY
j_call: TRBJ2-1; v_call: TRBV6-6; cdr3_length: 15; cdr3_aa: ASSPSGLAGIYNEQF
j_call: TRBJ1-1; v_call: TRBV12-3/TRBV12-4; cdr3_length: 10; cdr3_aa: ASSLGEGKAF
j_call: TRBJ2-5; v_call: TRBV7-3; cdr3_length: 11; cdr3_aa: ASSLGLAETQY
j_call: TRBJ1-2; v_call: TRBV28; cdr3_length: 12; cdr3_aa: ASSLGAGSYGYT
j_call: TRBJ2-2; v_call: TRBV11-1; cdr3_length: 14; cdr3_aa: ASSLGTSGSTGELF
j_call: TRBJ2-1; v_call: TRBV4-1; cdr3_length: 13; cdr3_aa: ASSQVGTGHNEQF
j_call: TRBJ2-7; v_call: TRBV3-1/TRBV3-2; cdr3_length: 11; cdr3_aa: ASSQVNFYEQY
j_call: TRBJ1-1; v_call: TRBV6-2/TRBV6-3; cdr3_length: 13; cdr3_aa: ASSDGRGSNTEAF
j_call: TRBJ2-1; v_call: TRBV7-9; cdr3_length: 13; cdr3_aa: ASSPQGVLYNEQF
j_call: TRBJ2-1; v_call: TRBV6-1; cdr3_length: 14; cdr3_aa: ASSVRQGSSYNEQF
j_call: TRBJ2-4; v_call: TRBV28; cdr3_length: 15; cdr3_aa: ASSLTSGALAKNIQY